A single sample gave rise to the 15 T cell receptor beta chains below, sequenced in a study of CD8+ T cells in alopecia areata. The sequencing template was cDNA reverse transcribed from extracted RNA. The method was immunoSEQ multiplex PCR; TCRdb's version includes in-frame clones alone and lacks a portion of them. There are about 200,000 clones in the sample; around three fifths occur only once, and 4% to 4.5% lies in the top ten. The treatment here: oral pan-JAK inhibitor, 5-10 mg twice daily. The sequenced sample was CD4+ T cells sorted from blood, obtained at week 4, from a patient treated with tofacitinib. Receptor source: a human donor with alopecia areata.

CDR3 DNA sequence: TGTGCCAGCAGCAAACCGGGACAGGGGACCTACGAGCAGTACTTC. Its translation is CASSKPGQGTYEQYF. The rearrangement joins TRBV21-1 to TRBJ2-7; TRBD1, the D gene given by the table, was not confirmed from the DNA. TRBV21-1 is reported as a pseudogene. CDR3 length equals 15 residues.

V usage is TRBV5-1 and J usage is TRBJ2-3; 12 bases align to TRBD2. The germline V gene encodes CDR1 SGHRS and CDR2 YFSETQ. The junction had 1 base not matched to a gene; V was cut back by 0 bases and J by 2 bases. This CDR3 is built from 16 residues. CDR3 protein: CASSLGTSGTTDTQYF. The CDR3 coding sequence is TGCGCCAGCAGCTTGGGGACTAGCGGGACCACAGATACGCAGTATTTT. Complete variable domain (other parts from reference TRBV5-1 and TRBJ2-3): KAGVTQTPRYLIKTRGQQVTLSCSPISGHRSVSWYQQTPGQGLQFLFEYFSETQRNKGNFPGRFSGRQFSNSRSEMNVSTLELGDSALYLCASSLGTSGTTDTQYFGPGTRLTVL.

This clone came up once. The chain joins TRBV7-2 to TRBJ1-3; 7 nucleotides match TRBD1. Germline CDR1 and CDR2: SGHTA and FQGNSA. The V and J ends lost 4 bases and 4 bases, in that order; junction bases with no gene match: 10. CDR3 length: 16 amino acids. Here the CDR3 reads CASSSLRDRSGNTIYF. Written as DNA, the CDR3 is TGTGCCAGCAGCTCCCTAAGGGACAGATCGGGAAACACCATATATTTT.

The V and J genes are TRBV4-3 and TRBJ1-2; a weak D match, TRBD1 (6 bases). Germline CDR1 is LGHNA and CDR2 is YSLEER. Trimming shortened V by 4 bases and J by 4 bases, and 19 bases separated the two germline ends. The CDR3 contains 16 residues. As DNA, the CDR3 is TGCGCCAGCAGCCCGACAGGAGTTGTTCGGGGCTATGGCTACACCTTC. It codes for CASSPTGVVRGYGYTF.

The V and J genes are TRBV30 and TRBJ1-2; D is unresolved. This CDR3 is built from 14 residues. Trimming took 1 base from V and 4 from J, leaving 13 bases between them. Looked up from germline, CDR1 is GTSNPN and CDR2 is SVGIG (reference sequence). The CDR3 DNA is TGTGCCTGGAGTGGAGGCAGTTCCTCCTATGGCTACACCTTC. Residues: CAWSGGSSSYGYTF.

J is TRBJ1-1 and V is TRBV29-1; 7 bases agree with TRBD1. Trimming cost V 7 bases and J 2 bases; bases outside gene matches: 10. CDR1 and CDR2 (germline): SQVTM, ANQGSEA. The CDR3 is 14 amino acids. CDR3 sequence reads: CSASAGQRNTEAFF. The DNA of the CDR3 is TGCAGCGCTTCTGCGGGACAGCGAAACACTGAAGCTTTCTTT.

This clone was counted only a few times. This chain joins TRBV29-1 and TRBJ2-3, with 7 bases lining up with TRBD2. The germline V gene has CDR1 SQVTM and CDR2 ANQGSEA. CDR3 length: 11 residues. V shed 7 bases and J 4 bases; nucleotides not matched to a gene: 2. The CDR3 reads CSGGGADTQYF. Here the CDR3 DNA reads TGCAGCGGGGGGGGTGCAGATACGCAGTATTTT.

This clone was seen a few times. V and J are TRBV29-1 and TRBJ2-2; 10 bases align to TRBD1. CDR3 size: 13 residues. The V gene end was trimmed by 8 bases and the J gene end by 4 bases; junction bases not matched to a gene: 4. Germline CDR1 and CDR2: SQVTM and ANQGSEA. The CDR3 region is CSHRDRGTGELFF. In DNA form, the CDR3 reads TGCAGCCACCGGGACAGGGGCACCGGGGAGCTGTTTTTT.

The chain is built from TRBV18 and TRBJ2-7, with 11 bases that match TRBD1. The germline V gene encodes CDR1 KGHSH and CDR2 LQKENI. The CDR3 is 14 residues long. Germline trimming cut 6 bases from V and 6 bases from J; bases unmatched to any gene: 7. Here the CDR3 DNA reads TGTGCCAGCTCCACAGCTGGGACAGGGGGCGAGCAGTACTTC. The encoded protein is CASSTAGTGGEQYF.

J is TRBJ2-1 and V is TRBV2; D may be TRBD2 (6 bases). The CDR3 runs 11 residues. V was shortened by 4 bases and J by 15 bases, with 13 bases between the two germline ends. Germline lookup yields CDR1 SNHLY and CDR2 FYNNEI. Written as DNA, the CDR3 is TGTGCCAGCAGTGTCCGGGACTCACCGTTCTTC. It yields the protein CASSVRDSPFF.

The genes are TRBV11-2 and TRBJ2-2, with a tentative D call TRBD2 (6 bases). The CDR3 consists of 16 residues. Germline CDR1 and CDR2: SGHAT and FQNNGV. The V end lost 7 bases, the J end lost 0 bases, and 15 bases lay between the germline ends. The CDR3 region has the DNA TGTGCCAGCAAAGGGGCGGGGACCTCGAACACCGGGGAGCTGTTTTTT. It encodes CASKGAGTSNTGELFF.

The chain combines TRBV15 with TRBJ2-1, with 7 bases fitting TRBD1. This CDR3 contains 15 residues. Germline-derived CDR1 and CDR2 are LNHNV and YYDKDF (reference sequence). V trimming: 3 bases; J trimming: 1 base; junction bases outside the gene matches: 3. CDR3 region: CATSSRQGSYNEQFF. CDR3 nucleotide sequence: TGTGCCACCAGCAGCCGACAGGGTTCCTACAATGAGCAGTTCTTC.

As DNA, the CDR3 is TGTGCCAGCAGCTTTGGGATAACTAGCACAGATACGCAGTATTTT. It is translated as CASSFGITSTDTQYF. The gene calls are TRBV11-2 and TRBJ2-3, with unresolved D. Trimming removed 3 bases at V and 0 bases at J, with 10 bases between. CDR1 is SGHAT, CDR2 FQNNGV, per germline. The CDR3 totals 15 residues.

The rearrangement links TRBV7-2 to TRBJ1-5; possibly TRBD1 for D (5 bases). V dropped 5 bases and J dropped 1 base, with 15 bases sitting between them. This CDR3 is built from 16 residues. Per the germline V gene, CDR1 is SGHTA and CDR2 is FQGNSA. The CDR3 nucleotides are TGTGCCAGCAGCCCCCGGGGAGGGGCCAGCAATCAGCCCCAGCATTTT. It codes for CASSPRGGASNQPQHF.

V gene TRBV23-1 combines with J gene TRBJ1-5; no firm D call. TRBV23-1 is recorded as an ORF, its role being uncertain. The CDR3 is 15 residues long. V was trimmed by 0 bases and J by 6 bases, leaving 12 bases between them. The CDR3 DNA reads as TGCGCCAGCAGTCAATCGGGAGGGCTGGGTCAGCCCCAGCATTTT. Residues: CASSQSGGLGQPQHF.